These 22 T cell receptor beta chains originate from one sample sequenced in a study of T cell responses to AZD1222 COVID-19 vaccine. The protocol was immunoSEQ multiplex PCR, while the TCRdb copy is restricted to in-frame clones and leaves out a portion. This table has about 180,000 clones, 94% appearing once. The sample consisted of peripheral blood, taken 28 days after the second AZD1222 dose. The source is an adult who received the AZD1222 COVID-19 vaccine.

This chain joins TRBV5-8 and TRBJ1-3; D ambiguous. In germline, CDR1 is SGHTS, CDR2 YDEGEE. The CDR3 sequence is 16 residues long. Trimming shortened V by 0 bases and J by 1 base, and 11 bases separated the two germline ends. CDR3 loop: CASSLDFVRSGNTIYF. The CDR3 coding sequence is TGTGCCAGCAGCTTGGATTTCGTAAGATCTGGAAACACCATATATTTT.

The V gene is TRBV20-1, the J gene TRBJ1-6; D not resolved. Germline assignment: CDR1 DFQATT and CDR2 SNEGSKA (reference sequence). The CDR3 runs 10 residues. Here the CDR3 DNA reads TGCAGGGAGGTTGATTCACCCCTCCACTTT. This codes for CREVDSPLHF.

The chain carries TRBV19 and TRBJ1-5, with unresolved D. Trimming cost V 5 bases and J 0 bases, with 14 bases left between them. The CDR3 is 16 residues long. Germline values: CDR1 LNHDA, CDR2 SQIVND (reference sequence). CDR3 residues: CASSADWTVSNQPQHF. CDR3 sequence (DNA): TGTGCCAGTAGTGCAGATTGGACTGTTAGCAATCAGCCCCAGCATTTT. Drawing the rest from reference TRBV19 and TRBJ1-5, the complete variable domain is DGGITQSPKYLFRKEGQNVTLSCEQNLNHDAMYWYRQDPGQGLRLIYYSQIVNDFQKGDIAEGYSVSREKKESFPLTVTSAQKNPTAFYLCASSADWTVSNQPQHFGDGTRLSIL.

The rearrangement uses TRBV29-1 and TRBJ1-2; no clear D. Looked up from germline, CDR1 is SQVTM and CDR2 is ANQGSEA. This CDR3 has 13 amino acids. V was cut by 3 bases and J by 6 bases, with 14 bases left in between. CDR3 in DNA: TGCAGCGTTGATATCTCGGTGCTGGATGGCTACACCTTC. It translates to CSVDISVLDGYTF. Supplemented by reference TRBV29-1 and TRBJ1-2, the full variable domain reads SAVISQKPSRDICQRGTSLTIQCQVDSQVTMMFWYRQQPGQSLTLIATANQGSEATYESGFVIDKFPISRPNLTFSTLTVSNMSPEDSSIYLCSVDISVLDGYTFGSGTRLTVV.

V is TRBV7-6 and J is TRBJ1-6, with D perhaps matching TRBD1 (6 bases). V shed 1 base and J shed 7 bases, with 11 bases lying between them. CDR1 and CDR2 from the germline V gene are SGHVS and FNYEAQ. The CDR3 length is 15 residues. The CDR3 nucleotides read TGTGCCAGCAGCTTAGGGGACATGGAGAATTCACCCCTCCACTTT. Its protein is CASSLGDMENSPLHF.

The CDR3 DNA sequence: TGTGCCGTTAGTTGGGGGCTTCGGCAGCCCCAGCATTTT. Protein product: CAVSWGLRQPQHF. The chain carries TRBV19 and TRBJ1-5; D perhaps matches TRBD1 (6 bases). Germline loops: CDR1 LNHDA, CDR2 SQIVND (reference sequence). CDR3 length equals 13 residues. V lost 11 bases to trimming and J lost 7 bases, with 18 bases between them.

This clone was seen just once. The chain joins TRBV29-1 to TRBJ1-1; D gene uncertain. V was shortened by 1 base and J by 1 base, with 4 bases between the two germline ends. CDR1 and CDR2 from the germline V gene are SQVTM and ANQGSEA. The CDR3 is 12 amino acids. The CDR3 here is CSVEGGNTEAFF. The CDR3 DNA is TGCAGCGTTGAAGGGGGGAACACTGAAGCTTTCTTT.

The rearrangement joins TRBV4-1 to TRBJ1-6, with a possible D match to TRBD1 (6 bases). The CDR3 spans 16 residues. Trimming took 4 bases from V and 7 from J, leaving 17 bases between them. CDR1 is MGHRA, CDR2 YSYEKL, per germline. The CDR3 region is CASSLIRDNGNSPLHF. The CDR3, as DNA: TGCGCCAGCAGCCTTATCCGGGACAATGGCAATTCACCCCTCCACTTT.

The chain links TRBV6-2 or TRBV6-3 to TRBJ2-1; perhaps TRBD1 as D (6 bases). CDR3 size: 17 residues. Looked up from germline, CDR1 is MNHEY and CDR2 is SVGEGT. Trimming removed 2 bases from V and 6 bases from J, with 20 bases in between. The CDR3 DNA follows: TGTGCCAGCAGTTACATCCCCCGAGGGGGAGTTCTCAATGAGCAGTTCTTC. Translated, it gives CASSYIPRGGVLNEQFF.

The chain uses TRBV28 and TRBJ2-4; 7 nucleotides match TRBD1. The CDR3 runs to 14 residues. The germline CDR1 and CDR2 sequences are MDHEN and SYDVKM. V shed 5 bases and J 8 bases; nucleotides not matched to a gene: 9. The DNA of the CDR3 is TGTGCCAGCAGTCTTGACAGGGATGAGGACATTCAGTACTTC. Amino acids: CASSLDRDEDIQYF. Full variable domain (missing parts from reference TRBV28 and TRBJ2-4): DVKVTQSSRYLVKRTGEKVFLECVQDMDHENMFWYRQDPGLGLRLIYFSYDVKMKEKGDIPEGYSVSREKKERFSLILESASTNQTSMYLCASSLDRDEDIQYFGAGTRLSVL.

The V gene is TRBV28, the J gene TRBJ1-2; 7 bases match TRBD1. The CDR3 runs to 16 residues. Germline trimming cut 1 base from V and 5 bases from J; bases unmatched to any gene: 10. Germline V gene sequence: CDR1 MDHEN, CDR2 SYDVKM. CDR3 loop: CASSLLSLGGGYGYTF. The CDR3 DNA reads as TGTGCCAGCAGTTTATTAAGTTTAGGGGGCGGGTATGGCTACACCTTC.

The chain joins TRBV28 to TRBJ2-7; TRBD2 aligns across 7 bases. V shed 6 bases, J shed 2 bases, and the junction held 10 bases outside the gene matches. The germline V gene has CDR1 MDHEN and CDR2 SYDVKM. The CDR3 runs to 15 residues. The CDR3 bases are TGTGCCAGCAGAAAGCGGGAATCACTTACCTACGAGCAGTACTTC. It specifies CASRKRESLTYEQYF.

This clone was observed a handful of times. The V and J genes are TRBV7-2 and TRBJ1-2; possible D gene TRBD1, 6 bases. Germline CDR1 is SGHTA and CDR2 is FQGNSA. This CDR3 contains 14 residues. The germline V and J ends were trimmed by 5 bases and 8 bases, with 18 bases remaining between them. The chain's CDR3 is CASSPNGRGNGYTF. The CDR3 DNA sequence: TGTGCCAGCAGCCCCAATGGGAGGGGGAACGGCTACACCTTC.

This clone occurred once. V gene TRBV3-1 (or the pseudogene TRBV3-2) combines with J gene TRBJ1-2; the D is unclear. Germline V gene data show CDR1 as LGHDT and CDR2 as YNNKEL (reference sequence). The CDR3 has 13 amino acids. V lost 0 bases to trimming and J lost 2 bases, with 4 bases between them. The DNA for the CDR3 is TGTGCCAGCAGCCAAGACGGAAACTATGGCTACACCTTC. Protein product: CASSQDGNYGYTF.

The sample holds one count of this clone. The rearrangement links TRBV13 to TRBJ1-1; 7 bases map to TRBD1. After removal of 4 bases from V and 4 bases from J, the junction contained 15 bases not matched to a gene. The CDR3 sequence is 17 residues long. Germline lookup yields CDR1 PRHDT and CDR2 FYEKMQ (reference sequence). CDR3 loop: CASSSAILARGGTEAFF. In nucleotides, the CDR3 is TGTGCCAGCAGCTCGGCCATCTTAGCCAGGGGGGGCACTGAAGCTTTCTTT. The variable domain in full, completed from reference TRBV13 and TRBJ1-1, reads AAGVIQSPRHLIKEKRETATLKCYPIPRHDTVYWYQQGPGQDPQFLISFYEKMQSDKGSIPDRFSAQQFSDYHSELNMSSLELGDSALYFCASSSAILARGGTEAFFGQGTRLTVV.

V is TRBV3-1 (or the pseudogene TRBV3-2) and J is TRBJ2-3; D is perhaps TRBD1 (5 bases). Germline V gene sequence: CDR1 LGHDT, CDR2 YNNKEL (reference sequence). The CDR3 has 15 amino acids. V shed 2 bases and J shed 2 bases, with 11 bases lying between them. The CDR3 reads CASSQPGQVTDTQYF. The CDR3 nucleotides are TGTGCCAGCAGCCAACCAGGGCAGGTCACAGATACGCAGTATTTT.

The chain combines TRBV25-1 with TRBJ2-3; D is ambiguous. Germline-derived CDR1 and CDR2 are MGHDK and SYGVNS. This CDR3 is built from 14 residues. Trimming removed 3 bases from V and 2 bases from J, with 9 bases in between. CDR3 residues: CASSDIAFTDTQYF. The CDR3 nucleotides are TGTGCCAGCAGTGACATCGCCTTCACAGATACGCAGTATTTT. The full variable domain, its missing parts supplied by reference TRBV25-1 and TRBJ2-3, is EADIYQTPRYLVIGTGKKITLECSQTMGHDKMYWYQQDPGMELHLIHYSYGVNSTEKGDLSSESTVSRIRTEHFPLTLESARPSHTSQYLCASSDIAFTDTQYFGPGTRLTVL.

This chain connects TRBV6-1 to TRBJ1-5; D may be TRBD1 (6 bases). This CDR3 contains 12 residues. V was shortened by 7 bases and J by 5 bases, with 9 bases between the two germline ends. The V gene's germline CDR1 is MNHNS and CDR2 SASEGT. The DNA for the CDR3 is TGTGCCAGCACCGCAGGGGATCAGCCCCAGCATTTT. This translates into CASTAGDQPQHF.

This chain links TRBV11-2 with TRBJ1-1; D remains unclear. CDR1 is SGHAT, CDR2 FQNNGV, per germline. This CDR3 has 14 amino acids. V shed 5 bases and J shed 3 bases, with 13 bases lying between them. The CDR3 sequence: CASSPLARHTEAFF. CDR3 nucleotide sequence: TGTGCCAGCAGCCCCCTAGCACGTCACACTGAAGCTTTCTTT. Together with reference TRBV11-2 and TRBJ1-1, the CDR3 gives the full variable domain: EAGVAQSPRYKIIEKRQSVAFWCNPISGHATLYWYQQILGQGPKLLIQFQNNGVVDDSQLPKDRFSAERLKGVDSTLKIQPAKLEDSAVYLCASSPLARHTEAFFGQGTRLTVV.

This rearrangement joins TRBV11-2 to TRBJ1-6; D call uncertain. Germline CDR1 is SGHAT and CDR2 is FQNNGV. The CDR3 has 15 residues. V lost 5 bases and J lost 6, with 14 bases in between. The CDR3 DNA sequence: TGTGCCAGCAGCCCCGACGGACCGCTTAATTCACCCCTCCACTTT. Amino acid sequence: CASSPDGPLNSPLHF. Full variable domain (missing parts from reference TRBV11-2 and TRBJ1-6): EAGVAQSPRYKIIEKRQSVAFWCNPISGHATLYWYQQILGQGPKLLIQFQNNGVVDDSQLPKDRFSAERLKGVDSTLKIQPAKLEDSAVYLCASSPDGPLNSPLHFGNGTRLTVT.

V gene TRBV19 combines with J gene TRBJ1-5; D remains unclear. The V gene lost 4 bases and the J gene lost 4 bases, with 8 bases spanning the gap. Germline values: CDR1 LNHDA, CDR2 SQIVND (reference sequence). This CDR3 has 13 amino acids. DNA of the CDR3: TGTGCCAGTAGTACTCTAGGGAATCAGCCCCAGCATTTT. Residues: CASSTLGNQPQHF.

V is TRBV3-1 (or the pseudogene TRBV3-2) and J is TRBJ2-2; D is undetermined. Germline V gene data show CDR1 as LGHDT and CDR2 as YNNKEL (reference sequence). V was cut by 0 bases and J by 4 bases, with 12 bases left in between. The CDR3 covers 16 residues. In DNA, the CDR3 is TGTGCCAGCAGCCAAGACCCCGGTGTCTCCACCGGGGAGCTGTTTTTT. Protein: CASSQDPGVSTGELFF.